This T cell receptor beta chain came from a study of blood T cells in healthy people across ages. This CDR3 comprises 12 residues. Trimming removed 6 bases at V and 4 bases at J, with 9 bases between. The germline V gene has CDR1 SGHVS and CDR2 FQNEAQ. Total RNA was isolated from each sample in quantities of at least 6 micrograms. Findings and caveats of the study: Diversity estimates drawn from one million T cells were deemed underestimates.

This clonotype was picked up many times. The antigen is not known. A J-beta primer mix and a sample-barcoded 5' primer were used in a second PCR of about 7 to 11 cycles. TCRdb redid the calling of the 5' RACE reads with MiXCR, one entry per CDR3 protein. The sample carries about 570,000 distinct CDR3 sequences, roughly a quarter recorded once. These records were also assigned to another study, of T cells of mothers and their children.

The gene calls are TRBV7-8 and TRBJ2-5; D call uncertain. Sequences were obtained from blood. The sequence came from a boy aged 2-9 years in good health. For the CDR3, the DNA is TGTGCCAGCAGGCAAACCATAGAGACCCAGTACTTC. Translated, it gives CASRQTIETQYF.